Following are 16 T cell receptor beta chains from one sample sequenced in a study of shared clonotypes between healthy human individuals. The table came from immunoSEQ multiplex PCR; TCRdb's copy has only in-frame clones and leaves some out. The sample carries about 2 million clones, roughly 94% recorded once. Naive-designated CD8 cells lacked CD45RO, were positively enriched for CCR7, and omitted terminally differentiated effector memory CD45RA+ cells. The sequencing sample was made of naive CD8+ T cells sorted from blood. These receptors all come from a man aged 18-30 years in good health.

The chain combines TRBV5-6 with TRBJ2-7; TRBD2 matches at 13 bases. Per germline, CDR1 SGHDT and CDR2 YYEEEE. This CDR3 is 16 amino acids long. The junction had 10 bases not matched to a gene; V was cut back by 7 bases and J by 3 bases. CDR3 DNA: TGTGCCAGCGCCGGGACTAGCGGGATATCGAACTACGAGCAGTACTTC. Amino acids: CASAGTSGISNYEQYF.

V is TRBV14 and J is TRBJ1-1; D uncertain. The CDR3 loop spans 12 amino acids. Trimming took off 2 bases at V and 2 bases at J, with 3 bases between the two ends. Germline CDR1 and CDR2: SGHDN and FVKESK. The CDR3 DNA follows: TGTGCCAGCAGCCAAATCAACACTGAAGCTTTCTTT. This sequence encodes CASSQINTEAFF.

This CDR3 is CASTPTGVKTDTQYF. The DNA of the CDR3 is TGTGCCAGCACCCCCACCGGGGTTAAAACAGATACGCAGTATTTT. The rearrangement links TRBV6-6 to TRBJ2-3, with a weak D call TRBD2 (5 bases). Per the germline V gene, CDR1 is MNHNY and CDR2 is SVGAGI (reference sequence). The CDR3 loop spans 15 amino acids. V lost 7 bases to trimming and J lost 3 bases, with 17 bases between them.

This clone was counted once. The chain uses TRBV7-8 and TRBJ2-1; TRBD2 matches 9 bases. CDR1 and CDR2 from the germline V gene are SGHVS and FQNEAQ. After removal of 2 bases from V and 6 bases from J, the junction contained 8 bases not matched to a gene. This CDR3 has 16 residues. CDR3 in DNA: TGTGCCAGCAGCTTAAGGACTAGCGAGGGGGCCAATGAGCAGTTCTTC. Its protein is CASSLRTSEGANEQFF.

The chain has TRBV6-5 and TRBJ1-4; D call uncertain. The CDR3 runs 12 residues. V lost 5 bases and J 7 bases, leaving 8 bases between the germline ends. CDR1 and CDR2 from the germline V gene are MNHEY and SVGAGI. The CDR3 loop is CASSMMGEKLFF. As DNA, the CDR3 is TGTGCCAGCAGTATGATGGGTGAAAAACTGTTTTTT.

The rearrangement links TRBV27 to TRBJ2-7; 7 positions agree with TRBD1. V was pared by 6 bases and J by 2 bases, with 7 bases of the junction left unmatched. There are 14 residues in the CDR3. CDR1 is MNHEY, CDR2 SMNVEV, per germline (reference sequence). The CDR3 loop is CASSHRGGTYEQYF. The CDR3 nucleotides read TGTGCCAGCAGCCACAGGGGTGGGACCTACGAGCAGTACTTC.

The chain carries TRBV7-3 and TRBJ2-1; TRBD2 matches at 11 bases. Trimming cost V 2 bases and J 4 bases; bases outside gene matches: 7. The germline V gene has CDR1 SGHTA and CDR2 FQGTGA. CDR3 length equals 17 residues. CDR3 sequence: CASSLWASGGIYNEQFF. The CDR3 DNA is TGTGCCAGCAGCTTATGGGCTAGCGGGGGGATTTACAATGAGCAGTTCTTC.

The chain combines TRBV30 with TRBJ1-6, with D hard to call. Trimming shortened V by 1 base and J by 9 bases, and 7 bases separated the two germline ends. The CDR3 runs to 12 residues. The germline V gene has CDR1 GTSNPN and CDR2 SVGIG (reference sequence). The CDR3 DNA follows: TGTGCCTGGAGTGATCTCGCTTCACCCCTCCACTTT. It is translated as CAWSDLASPLHF. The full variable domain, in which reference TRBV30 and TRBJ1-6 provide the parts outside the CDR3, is SQTIHQWPATLVQPVGSPLSLECTVEGTSNPNLYWYRQAAGRGLQLLFYSVGIGQISSEVPQNLSASRPQDRQFILSSKKLLLSDSGFYLCAWSDLASPLHFGNGTRLTVT.

CDR3 loop: CASSRGLDLNNYEQYF. The DNA of the CDR3 is TGTGCCAGCAGCCGGGGACTGGACCTAAACAACTACGAGCAGTACTTC. The V call is TRBV7-6, the J call TRBJ2-7, with D possibly being TRBD2 (6 bases). Germline-derived CDR1 and CDR2 are SGHVS and FNYEAQ. Trimming left V 5 bases short and J 3 bases short, with 20 bases between. The CDR3 contains 16 residues.

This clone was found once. The CDR3 protein is CATSRQAPNYGYTF. The DNA of the CDR3 is TGTGCCACCAGCAGACAGGCCCCGAACTATGGCTACACCTTC. The chain employs TRBV15 and TRBJ1-2; D gene uncertain. This CDR3 contains 14 residues. Trimming took 2 bases from V and 2 from J, leaving 9 bases between them. Germline lookup yields CDR1 LNHNV and CDR2 YYDKDF (reference sequence).

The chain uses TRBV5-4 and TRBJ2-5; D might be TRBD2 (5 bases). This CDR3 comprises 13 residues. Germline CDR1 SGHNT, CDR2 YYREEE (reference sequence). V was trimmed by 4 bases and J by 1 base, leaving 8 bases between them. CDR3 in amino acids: CASSPAGQETQYF. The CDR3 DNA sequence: TGTGCCAGCAGCCCGGCGGGCCAAGAGACCCAGTACTTC. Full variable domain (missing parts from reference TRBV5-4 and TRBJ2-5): ETGVTQSPTHLIKTRGQQVTLRCSSQSGHNTVSWYQQALGQGPQFIFQYYREEENGRGNFPPRFSGLQFPNYSSELNVNALELDDSALYLCASSPAGQETQYFGPGTRLLVL.

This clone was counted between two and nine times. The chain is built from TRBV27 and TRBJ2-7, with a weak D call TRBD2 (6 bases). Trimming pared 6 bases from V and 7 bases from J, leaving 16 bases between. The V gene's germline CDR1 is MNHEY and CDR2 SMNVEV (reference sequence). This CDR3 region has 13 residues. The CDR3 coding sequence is TGTGCCAGCAGATACGGGCAGGGAGGAGAGCAGTACTTC. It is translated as CASRYGQGGEQYF.

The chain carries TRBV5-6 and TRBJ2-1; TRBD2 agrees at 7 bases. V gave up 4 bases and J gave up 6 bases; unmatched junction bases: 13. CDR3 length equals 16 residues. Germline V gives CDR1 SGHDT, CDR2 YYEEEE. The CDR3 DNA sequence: TGTGCCAGCAGCCCGGATGTCCTACTAGCGCGCAATGAGCAGTTCTTC. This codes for CASSPDVLLARNEQFF.

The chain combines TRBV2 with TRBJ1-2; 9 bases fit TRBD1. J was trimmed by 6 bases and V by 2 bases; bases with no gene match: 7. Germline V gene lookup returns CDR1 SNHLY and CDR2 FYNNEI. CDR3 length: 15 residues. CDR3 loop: CASSEPGTGLNGYTF. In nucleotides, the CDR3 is TGTGCCAGCAGTGAACCCGGGACAGGGTTAAATGGCTACACCTTC.

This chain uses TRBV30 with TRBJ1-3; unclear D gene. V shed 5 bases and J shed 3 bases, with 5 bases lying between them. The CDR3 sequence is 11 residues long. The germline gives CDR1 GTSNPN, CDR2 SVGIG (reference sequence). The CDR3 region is CAWQVGNTIYF. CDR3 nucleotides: TGTGCCTGGCAGGTTGGAAACACCATATATTTT.

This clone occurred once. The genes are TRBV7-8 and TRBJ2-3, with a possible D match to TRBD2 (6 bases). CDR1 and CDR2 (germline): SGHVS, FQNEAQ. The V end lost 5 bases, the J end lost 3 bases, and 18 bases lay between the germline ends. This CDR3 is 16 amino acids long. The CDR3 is CASSGAQLEGTDTQYF. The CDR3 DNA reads TGTGCCAGCAGCGGTGCCCAATTGGAGGGGACAGATACGCAGTATTTT. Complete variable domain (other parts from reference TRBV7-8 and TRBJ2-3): GAGVSQSPRYKVAKRGQDVALRCDPISGHVSLFWYQQALGQGPEFLTYFQNEAQLDKSGLPSDRFFAERPEGSVSTLKIQRTQQEDSAVYLCASSGAQLEGTDTQYFGPGTRLTVL.